Each of the 2 T cell receptor beta chains below was sequenced from the same sample in a study of control samples from healthy donors and cancer patients. Assay used: immunoSEQ multiplex PCR; TCRdb lists only in-frame clones, some missing. The sample includes around 18,000 clones, about 86% seen only once; the top ten take around a tenth. The source material was PBMCs. The receptors were gathered from a woman in her 70s with colorectal cancer.

CDR3 amino acids: CASSQDKASSSPLHF. The CDR3 nucleotides are TGCGCCAGCAGCCAAGATAAGGCATCGAGTTCACCCCTCCACTTT. The rearrangement links TRBV4-3 to TRBJ1-6; D unclear. Germline V gene sequence: CDR1 LGHNA, CDR2 YSLEER. Trimming shortened V by 0 bases and J by 9 bases, and 12 bases separated the two germline ends. The CDR3 consists of 15 residues.

The V and J genes are TRBV5-5 and TRBJ1-5, with a tentative D call TRBD1 (5 bases). Germline values: CDR1 SGHKS, CDR2 YYEKEE (reference sequence). The V end was cut by 0 bases, the J end by 5 bases, with 12 bases between. The CDR3 extends over 15 amino acids. CDR3 amino acids: CASSLATGEYQPQHF. CDR3 DNA sequence: TGTGCCAGCAGCTTGGCTACAGGAGAGTATCAGCCCCAGCATTTT.